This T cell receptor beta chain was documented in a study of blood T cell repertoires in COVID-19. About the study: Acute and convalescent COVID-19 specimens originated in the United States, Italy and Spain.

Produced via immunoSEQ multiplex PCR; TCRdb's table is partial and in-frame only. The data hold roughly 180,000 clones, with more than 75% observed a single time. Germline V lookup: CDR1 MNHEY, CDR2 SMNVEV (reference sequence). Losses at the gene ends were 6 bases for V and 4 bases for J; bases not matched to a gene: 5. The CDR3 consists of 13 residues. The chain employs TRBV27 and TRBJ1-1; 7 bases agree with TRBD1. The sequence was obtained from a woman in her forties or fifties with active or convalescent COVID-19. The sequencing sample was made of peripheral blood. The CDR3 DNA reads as TGTGCCAGCAGACAGACAGGGACCACTGAAGCTTTCTTT. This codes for CASRQTGTTEAFF.